Included here is one TCR beta chain sequence, with context. The data were obtained in a study of technical replicates of blood from a handful of donors. Libraries were prepared by immunoSEQ multiplex PCR; TCRdb keeps only in-frame clonotypes and omits some of them. The sample has about 56,000 clones, 85% to 95% seen once. The sequenced sample consisted of PBMCs. The source is a human donor in good health. Some clones in this sample may be carry-over from other donors' samples.

The CDR3 DNA reads TGTGCCAGCAGTTTGCAGTATTTGAACACTGAAGCTTTCTTT. Translating gives CASSLQYLNTEAFF. This sequence joins TRBV27 and TRBJ1-1; D is ambiguous. This CDR3 is 14 amino acids long. CDR1 and CDR2 from the germline V gene are MNHEY and SMNVEV (reference sequence). V was trimmed by 3 bases and J by 0 bases, leaving 8 bases between them.